This T cell receptor (beta chain) was documented in a study of blood T cell repertoires in COVID-19. Study overall: The United States, Italy and Spain provided the acute and convalescent COVID-19 samples. The cDNA or gDNA used as material had been derived from T cells, B-cell-depleted T cells, or PBMCs.

The CDR3 has 13 residues. In germline, CDR1 is GTSNPN, CDR2 SVGIG (reference sequence). V was trimmed by 1 base and J by 2 bases, leaving 8 bases between them. Allocation to cohorts depended on clinical history reported by the participants. In the original processing: Amplification of reference gene primers was used by the study to estimate nucleated cell counts. Clones were read by immunoSEQ multiplex PCR, and TCRdb kept only the in-frame ones, dropping some. That table supplies the V and J calls and clone size; D and trimming were determined from the DNA. Found here are approximately 82,000 clones, more than 85% of them singletons; the top ten hold 0.9% to 1.5%.

The sequencing input was PBMCs or T cells enriched from blood (not recorded which). This sequence joins TRBV30 and TRBJ1-1, with D unclear. The receptor was isolated from a woman aged 45-65 years with acute COVID-19. CDR3 in DNA: TGTGCCTGGAGTGCGACACACAACACTGAAGCTTTCTTT. Translation gives CAWSATHNTEAFF.